This note documents a single TCR beta chain sequence. Antigen unknown. Researchers prepared the TCRbeta library using unique molecular identifiers, the study reports. TCRdb used MiXCR to reprocess the PCR reads, holding one entry per CDR3 protein. Here the sample spans 120,000 or so distinct CDR3 sequences, more than 20% being singletons. The data were taken from a study of T-cell reconstitution after alpha-beta-depleted transplantation in children. General study points: Approximately two months post-transplant, alpha-beta T cells reportedly originated from several hundred expanded graft clones. Newly produced T cells mostly provided counts and TCRbeta diversity after one year, as hyperexpanded clones declined.

V was shortened by 8 bases and J by 4 bases, with 29 bases between the two germline ends. CDR1 and CDR2 (germline): ENHRY, SYGVKD. The CDR3 contains 18 residues. This chain links TRBV10-3 with TRBJ1-2, with D maybe TRBD1 (5 bases). The TCR comes from a male patient aged 2-15 years who had a stem cell transplant for chronic granulomatous disease, so the T cells may come from the graft donor. Sequencing was performed on PBMCs, mostly from graft donor cells, taken 180 days after TCRalphabeta/CD19-depleted stem cell transplant. The CDR3 DNA follows: TGTGCCATCGGGGCCCTCAGGTTGGAGGGGAGCTTATCCTATGGCTACACCTTC. The encoded protein is CAIGALRLEGSLSYGYTF.